This entry lists 2 T cell receptor beta chains sequenced from one sample in a study of vaccination and CD4 T cells after COVID-19. These TCRs are of unknown antigen specificity. The Oncomine TCR Beta short-read assay sequenced DNA from cultured CD4+ T cells. TCRdb re-called the PCR reads through MiXCR, storing one row per CDR3 protein. The sample includes under 9,000 distinct CDR3 sequences, approximately 70% of them seen just once. Treatment specified: approximately 11-day PBMC culture with coronavirus spike peptide pools or control peptides (ViraFEST assay). The sequencing input was CD4+ T cells from blood, cultured in vitro. The receptors originated from a human donor who had recovered from COVID-19.

CDR3 region: CASSRDNSDYEQYF. Written as DNA, the CDR3 is TGTGCCAGCAGCCGTGACAATTCAGACTACGAGCAGTACTTC. The rearrangement links TRBV7-9 to TRBJ2-7; D is undetermined. The germline V gene encodes CDR1 SEHNR and CDR2 FQNEAQ (reference sequence). The CDR3 length is 14 residues. Trimming cost V 5 bases and J 3 bases, with 14 bases left between them.

The rearrangement uses TRBV7-2 and TRBJ2-3; the match to TRBD2 covers 11 bases. V was pared by 1 base and J by 6 bases, with 3 bases of the junction left unmatched. The CDR3 has 15 amino acids. Germline loops: CDR1 SGHTA, CDR2 FQGNSA. The CDR3 coding sequence is TGTGCCAGCAGCTTAGTTAGCGGGGGGGGTGATACGCAGTATTTT. It encodes CASSLVSGGGDTQYF.